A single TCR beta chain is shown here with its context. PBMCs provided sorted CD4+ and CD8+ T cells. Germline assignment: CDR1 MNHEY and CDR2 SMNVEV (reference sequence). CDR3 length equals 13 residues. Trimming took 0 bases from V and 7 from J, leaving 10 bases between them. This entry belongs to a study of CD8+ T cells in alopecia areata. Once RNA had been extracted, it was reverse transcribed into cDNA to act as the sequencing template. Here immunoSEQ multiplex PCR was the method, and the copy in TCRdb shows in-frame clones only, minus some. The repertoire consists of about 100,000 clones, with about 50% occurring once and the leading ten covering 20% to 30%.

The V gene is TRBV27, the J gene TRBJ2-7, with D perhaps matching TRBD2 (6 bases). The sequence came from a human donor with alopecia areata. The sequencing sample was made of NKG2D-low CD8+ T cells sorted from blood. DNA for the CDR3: TGTGCCAGCAGTTTATCGACGGGGGTTGAGCAGTACTTC. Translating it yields CASSLSTGVEQYF.